Listed below are T cell receptor beta chains from one sample, sequenced in a study of PD-1 blockade in classical Hodgkin lymphoma. Method: immunoSEQ multiplex PCR; TCRdb's copy keeps in-frame clones and lacks some. This table holds approximately 27,000 clones, over 70% found once. Sequencing used peripheral blood mononuclear cells (PBMCs), obtained before the fourth cycle of nivolumab. These receptors were obtained from a human donor with classical Hodgkin lymphoma. The CDR3 runs from the conserved cysteine through the conserved F or W. A D gene is named only where the DNA matches it firmly. Part of the rows lack a size; the others show once, few, many or a class for expanded clones.

v_call	clone_size	d_call	j_call	cdr3_aa	cdr3_nt
TRBV14	NA	NA	TRBJ2-6	CASSQDGRRLKKTGANVLTF	TGTGCCAGCAGCCAAGATGGGCGGAGGCTTAAGAAGACTGGGGCCAACGTCCTGACTTTC
TRBV19	NA	TRBD1	TRBJ2-1	CASSIGQGVWSYNEQFF	TGTGCCAGTAGTATAGGACAGGGGGTCTGGTCCTACAATGAGCAGTTCTTC
TRBV7-2	NA	NA	TRBJ1-5	CASSLVVQVNQPQHF	TGTGCCAGCAGCTTAGTAGTGCAGGTCAATCAGCCCCAGCATTTT
TRBV5-8	NA	TRBD1	TRBJ1-5	CASRPTRGDSNQPQHF	TGTGCCAGCAGGCCTACCAGGGGGGATAGCAATCAGCCCCAGCATTTT
TRBV5-6	NA	NA	TRBJ1-6	CASQQARNSPLHF	TGTGCCAGTCAACAGGCTAGGAATTCACCCCTCCACTTT
TRBV6-5	NA	TRBD2	TRBJ2-7	CASSYGLANDEQYF	TGTGCCAGCAGTTACGGACTAGCGAACGACGAGCAGTACTTC
TRBV5-1	once	NA	TRBJ1-1	CASSPSPGGEAFF	TGCGCCAGCAGCCCCTCGCCCGGCGGTGAAGCTTTCTTT
TRBV5-5	NA	NA	TRBJ1-2	CASSLERAGLYGYTF	TGTGCCAGCAGCTTGGAACGTGCAGGGCTTTACGGCTACACCTTC
TRBV27	NA	NA	TRBJ2-7	CASSLGGEQYF	TGTGCCAGCAGTTTAGGGGGGGAGCAGTACTTC
TRBV11-2	NA	NA	TRBJ2-7	CASSLLYYGAEQYF	TGTGCCAGCAGCCTACTCTACTATGGAGCCGAGCAGTACTTC
TRBV7-9	NA	TRBD1	TRBJ1-4	CASSRNQQGVKLFF	TGTGCCAGCAGCCGAAACCAACAGGGGGTAAAACTGTTTTTT
TRBV4-3	NA	NA	TRBJ1-3	CASSQDWAGSSGNTIYF	TGCGCCAGCAGCCAAGATTGGGCCGGAAGCTCTGGAAACACCATATATTTT